The source of this T cell receptor beta chain is a study of blood T cell repertoires in COVID-19. As for the study in general: The cDNA or gDNA used as material had been derived from T cells, B-cell-depleted T cells, or PBMCs.

The protocol was immunoSEQ multiplex PCR, while the TCRdb copy is restricted to in-frame clones and leaves out a portion. The sample has over 60,000 clones, 75% to 90% seen once. CDR3 length equals 15 residues. V was trimmed by 1 base and J by 1 base, leaving 10 bases between them. Germline CDR1 and CDR2: MNHNS and SASEGT. The J gene is TRBJ2-5, the V gene TRBV6-1; TRBD1 is a possible D gene (6 bases). The specimen sequenced was peripheral blood. This receptor was identified in an elderly woman with active or convalescent COVID-19. DNA of the CDR3: TGTGCCAGCAGTGAAGGGGGGACAACCCAAGAGACCCAGTACTTC. Translation: CASSEGGTTQETQYF.